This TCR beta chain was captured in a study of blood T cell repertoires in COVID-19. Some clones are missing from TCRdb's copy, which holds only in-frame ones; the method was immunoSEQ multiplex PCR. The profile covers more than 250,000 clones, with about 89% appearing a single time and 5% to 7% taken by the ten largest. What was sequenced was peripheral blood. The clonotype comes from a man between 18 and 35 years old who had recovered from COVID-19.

The CDR3 region is CATSRDQQPQHF. The CDR3 region has the DNA TGTGCCACCAGCAGAGATCAACAGCCCCAGCATTTT. V and J are TRBV15 and TRBJ1-5, with D unclear. CDR3 length: 12 amino acids. Trimming cost V 0 bases and J 7 bases, with 4 bases left between them. Germline V gene data show CDR1 as LNHNV and CDR2 as YYDKDF (reference sequence).